The 25 T cell receptor beta chains given below trace back to one sample, sequenced in a study of blood T cell repertoires in COVID-19. Using immunoSEQ multiplex PCR, the repertoire was profiled, and TCRdb retains in-frame clones only, with some absent. The table lists 130,000 or so clones, 81% of them singletons. The sequencing input was peripheral blood. Every receptor here comes from a woman aged 60 to 75 with active or convalescent COVID-19.

The rearrangement uses TRBV6-5 and TRBJ1-2; no firm D call. Germline lookup yields CDR1 MNHEY and CDR2 SVGAGI. V gave up 0 bases and J gave up 4 bases, with 12 bases separating them. This CDR3 is built from 15 residues. CDR3 sequence reads: CASSYSKGGRYGYTF. The DNA of the CDR3 is TGTGCCAGCAGTTACTCGAAAGGCGGGCGCTATGGCTACACCTTC.

This clone appeared a single time. This chain uses TRBV15 with TRBJ2-2; 9 bases fit TRBD2. Per germline, CDR1 LNHNV and CDR2 YYDKDF (reference sequence). After removal of 1 base from V and 6 bases from J, the junction contained 9 bases not matched to a gene. This CDR3 comprises 17 residues. CDR3 sequence: CATSRGSARGGPGELFF. The DNA of the CDR3 is TGTGCCACCAGCAGAGGGTCGGCGCGGGGGGGCCCCGGGGAGCTGTTTTTT.

The chain links TRBV5-1 to TRBJ1-4; possibly TRBD1 for D (5 bases). The CDR3 totals 16 residues. With 3 bases removed from V and 8 bases from J, the gap between germline ends came to 20 bases. Germline CDR1 SGHRS, CDR2 YFSETQ. CDR3 coding DNA: TGCGCCAGCAGCTCTGGGGACGGAGGGATGAGCGAAAAACTGTTTTTT. It translates to CASSSGDGGMSEKLFF.

This sequence joins TRBV5-1 and TRBJ1-1, with D perhaps matching TRBD1 (5 bases). Trimming left V 3 bases short and J 1 base short, with 13 bases between. Germline-derived CDR1 and CDR2 are SGHRS and YFSETQ. CDR3 length: 15 amino acids. The CDR3 DNA reads TGCGCCAGCAGCTCGGCAGGGTATGGGAACACTGAAGCTTTCTTT. This gives the protein CASSSAGYGNTEAFF. The complete variable domain, with remaining parts taken from reference TRBV5-1 and TRBJ1-1, reads KAGVTQTPRYLIKTRGQQVTLSCSPISGHRSVSWYQQTPGQGLQFLFEYFSETQRNKGNFPGRFSGRQFSNSRSEMNVSTLELGDSALYLCASSSAGYGNTEAFFGQGTRLTVV.

V is TRBV6-5 and J is TRBJ2-7; the match to TRBD2 covers 8 bases. CDR1 is MNHEY and CDR2 is SVGAGI in the germline V gene. The V and J ends lost 6 bases and 7 bases, in that order; junction bases with no gene match: 14. CDR3 length equals 15 residues. The CDR3 bases are TGTGCCAGCAGCCTGAGCGAGCGGGAGCGGGATGAGCAGTACTTC. Its protein is CASSLSERERDEQYF.

The chain uses TRBV7-9 and TRBJ2-1; a possible D gene is TRBD2 (6 bases). CDR3 length equals 12 residues. Germline V lookup: CDR1 SEHNR, CDR2 FQNEAQ (reference sequence). Deletions cut 1 base from V and 15 bases from J, with 13 bases between. The CDR3 loop reads CASSLVWGRMFF. DNA of the CDR3: TGTGCCAGCAGCTTAGTGTGGGGGAGGATGTTCTTC.

This clone appeared a single time. The genes are TRBV28 and TRBJ1-1, with a weak D call TRBD1 (6 bases). The V and J ends lost 2 bases and 2 bases respectively, with 12 bases between them. The germline gives CDR1 MDHEN, CDR2 SYDVKM. The CDR3 runs to 15 residues. CDR3 sequence (DNA): TGTGCCAGCAGTTTAGGACAGATGGGAAACACTGAAGCTTTCTTT. This sequence encodes CASSLGQMGNTEAFF.

This chain joins TRBV11-2 and TRBJ2-1; the D gene is possibly TRBD2 (5 bases). Germline loops: CDR1 SGHAT, CDR2 FQNNGV. The V and J ends lost 7 bases and 0 bases respectively, with 13 bases between them. This CDR3 region has 15 residues. DNA for the CDR3: TGTGCCAGCACCACGACGGGAAGCTCCTACAATGAGCAGTTCTTC. Translating gives CASTTTGSSYNEQFF.

The count of this clone is one. V gene TRBV19 combines with J gene TRBJ2-3, with D possibly being TRBD1 (7 bases). V was clipped by 3 bases and J by 5 bases, with 18 bases between them. The CDR3 has 16 amino acids. CDR1 and CDR2 (germline): LNHDA, SQIVND (reference sequence). The CDR3 sequence is CASSIPRQGGEDTQYF. CDR3 DNA sequence: TGTGCCAGTAGTATTCCGAGACAGGGAGGTGAAGATACGCAGTATTTT.

The V gene is TRBV7-9, the J gene TRBJ1-4, with D possibly matching TRBD1 (5 bases). The ends were cut back, 4 bases at V and 5 bases at J, with 14 bases in the middle. This CDR3 is built from 15 residues. The germline gives CDR1 SEHNR, CDR2 FQNEAQ (reference sequence). The CDR3 protein is CASSSPGGFNEKLFF. The CDR3, as DNA: TGTGCCAGCAGCTCGCCGGGGGGGTTCAATGAAAAACTGTTTTTT.

The genes are TRBV25-1 and TRBJ1-1, with D possibly being TRBD1 (6 bases). V lost 4 bases to trimming and J lost 2 bases, with 14 bases between them. Germline V gene sequence: CDR1 MGHDK, CDR2 SYGVNS. The CDR3 has 15 amino acids. The CDR3 DNA is TGTGCCAGCAGTGGGGACAATCAGCTTAACACTGAAGCTTTCTTT. This translates into CASSGDNQLNTEAFF. The complete variable domain, with remaining parts taken from reference TRBV25-1 and TRBJ1-1, reads EADIYQTPRYLVIGTGKKITLECSQTMGHDKMYWYQQDPGMELHLIHYSYGVNSTEKGDLSSESTVSRIRTEHFPLTLESARPSHTSQYLCASSGDNQLNTEAFFGQGTRLTVV.

The chain is built from TRBV28 and TRBJ2-7; TRBD2 matches at 9 bases. V lost 3 bases and J lost 6; bases outside the gene matches: 9. The CDR3 is 15 residues long. Germline V gives CDR1 MDHEN, CDR2 SYDVKM. This CDR3 reads CASSFLLREGSEQYF. The DNA of the CDR3 is TGTGCCAGCAGTTTCTTATTGCGGGAGGGTAGCGAGCAGTACTTC.

In this sample, this clone turned up a few times. The chain combines TRBV28 with TRBJ1-5; 7 bases map to TRBD1. The CDR3 has 14 amino acids. Germline assignment: CDR1 MDHEN and CDR2 SYDVKM. Losses at the gene ends were 2 bases for V and 5 bases for J; bases not matched to a gene: 3. CDR3 nucleotides: TGTGCCAGCAGTTTAGGGGACAGCCATCAGCCCCAGCATTTT. Translating gives CASSLGDSHQPQHF. Full variable domain (missing parts from reference TRBV28 and TRBJ1-5): DVKVTQSSRYLVKRTGEKVFLECVQDMDHENMFWYRQDPGLGLRLIYFSYDVKMKEKGDIPEGYSVSREKKERFSLILESASTNQTSMYLCASSLGDSHQPQHFGDGTRLSIL.

This chain joins TRBV5-1 and TRBJ2-1, with 7 bases lining up with TRBD2. V trimming: 2 bases; J trimming: 1 base; junction bases outside the gene matches: 21. CDR1 and CDR2 from the germline V gene are SGHRS and YFSETQ. The CDR3 runs to 21 residues. The CDR3 loop is CASSFIAAIAGKGTSYNEQFF. The CDR3, as DNA: TGCGCCAGCAGCTTCATTGCAGCGATAGCGGGTAAGGGGACGTCCTACAATGAGCAGTTCTTC.

The chain recombines TRBV19 with TRBJ2-1; possibly TRBD2 for D (6 bases). V was cut by 8 bases and J by 0 bases, with 14 bases left in between. This CDR3 has 15 amino acids. Germline CDR1 reads LNHDA; CDR2 reads SQIVND (reference sequence). The CDR3, as DNA: TGTGCCAGTGGTCTTAGCGGAAACTCCTACAATGAGCAGTTCTTC. It codes for CASGLSGNSYNEQFF.

This chain uses TRBV5-4 with TRBJ2-3, with 7 bases aligning to TRBD2. Trimming removed 4 bases from V and 4 bases from J; junction bases left unmatched: 6. CDR3 length equals 14 residues. Germline V gene sequence: CDR1 SGHNT, CDR2 YYREEE (reference sequence). The CDR3 sequence: CASSHSGPSDTQYF. DNA for the CDR3: TGTGCCAGCAGCCATAGCGGGCCTTCAGATACGCAGTATTTT.

This chain links TRBV7-2 with TRBJ2-1, with D possibly being TRBD1 (5 bases). V lost 1 base and J 6 bases, leaving 22 bases between the germline ends. The CDR3 is made up of 18 amino acids. Germline V gene data show CDR1 as SGHTA and CDR2 as FQGNSA. CDR3 DNA sequence: TGTGCCAGCAGCTTAGTAGGGGTAGGGCAGGGAATTTTCAATGAGCAGTTCTTC. Protein product: CASSLVGVGQGIFNEQFF.

V gene TRBV6-5 combines with J gene TRBJ2-1; 11 bases are shared with TRBD2. The CDR3 runs to 16 residues. CDR1 and CDR2 (germline): MNHEY, SVGAGI. V lost 2 bases, J lost 4 bases, and 4 bases stayed unmatched. The CDR3 DNA sequence: TGTGCCAGCAGTTACGAGGGGACTAGCGGTTACAATGAGCAGTTCTTC. The encoded protein is CASSYEGTSGYNEQFF.

A single count supports this clone. This chain links TRBV5-1 with TRBJ1-5, with a tentative D call TRBD1 (5 bases). Per the germline V gene, CDR1 is SGHRS and CDR2 is YFSETQ. The CDR3 length is 15 residues. The ends were cut back, 6 bases at V and 0 bases at J, with 13 bases in the middle. The CDR3 sequence is CASKPGGDSNQPQHF. For the CDR3, the DNA is TGCGCCAGCAAGCCCGGGGGGGATAGCAATCAGCCCCAGCATTTT. The complete variable domain, with remaining parts taken from reference TRBV5-1 and TRBJ1-5, reads KAGVTQTPRYLIKTRGQQVTLSCSPISGHRSVSWYQQTPGQGLQFLFEYFSETQRNKGNFPGRFSGRQFSNSRSEMNVSTLELGDSALYLCASKPGGDSNQPQHFGDGTRLSIL.

The chain combines TRBV6-5 with TRBJ1-1, with 7 bases fitting TRBD1. Germline assignment: CDR1 MNHEY and CDR2 SVGAGI. V was clipped by 6 bases and J by 7 bases; unmatched bases: 8. This CDR3 region has 13 residues. CDR3 DNA sequence: TGTGCCAGCAGACCGACAGGGTACGGTGAAGCTTTCTTT. Translated, it gives CASRPTGYGEAFF.

This chain connects TRBV28 to TRBJ1-2; possible D gene TRBD1, 5 bases. V was pared by 7 bases and J by 0 bases, with 18 bases between. CDR1 is MDHEN, CDR2 SYDVKM, per germline. The CDR3 sequence is 16 residues long. The CDR3 DNA is TGTGCCAGCATCCCCACTTTGGGGCGAGCTAACTATGGCTACACCTTC. Its translation: CASIPTLGRANYGYTF.

This rearrangement joins TRBV19 to TRBJ1-1, with 11 bases identical to TRBD1. Trimming took 5 bases from V and 0 from J; bases not matched to a gene: 5. Germline V gives CDR1 LNHDA, CDR2 SQIVND (reference sequence). The CDR3 length is 16 residues. DNA of the CDR3: TGTGCCAGTAGTCCCGGGACAGGGGGGATGAACACTGAAGCTTTCTTT. Translating gives CASSPGTGGMNTEAFF.

The rearrangement joins TRBV18 to TRBJ1-5, with D possibly being TRBD1 (6 bases). Trimming pared 2 bases from V and 1 base from J, leaving 15 bases between. Germline values: CDR1 KGHSH, CDR2 LQKENI. The CDR3 has 17 amino acids. CDR3 coding DNA: TGTGCCAGCTCACCATCAGAACAGGGAAGGAGCAATCAGCCCCAGCATTTT. Translated, it gives CASSPSEQGRSNQPQHF.

The chain uses TRBV2 and TRBJ1-3; possibly TRBD1 for D (6 bases). Germline V gives CDR1 SNHLY, CDR2 FYNNEI. There are 14 residues in the CDR3. V lost 5 bases to trimming and J lost 3 bases, with 11 bases between them. For the CDR3, the DNA is TGTGCCAGCAGTCGGCAGGGGATTGGAAACACCATATATTTT. It yields the protein CASSRQGIGNTIYF.

This clone was seen once. The chain links TRBV13 to TRBJ2-2, with 7 bases identical to TRBD2. There are 12 residues in the CDR3. From germline, CDR1 is PRHDT and CDR2 FYEKMQ (reference sequence). Trimming removed 5 bases from V and 12 bases from J; junction bases left unmatched: 6. The CDR3 bases are TGTGCCAGCAGCCTCGGGACTAATAAGCTGTTTTTT. Its protein product is CASSLGTNKLFF.